This TCR beta chain was documented in a study of beta chain features in type 1 diabetes. At the level of the study: Patients did not differ from healthy donors in age, gender or cell yield. General study results and limits: Across all four CD4+ subsets, people with type 1 diabetes showed modestly shorter TCRB CDR3s. It was among patients, rather than healthy donors, that naive, central memory and Treg TCRB repertoires appeared more similar.

The CDR3 spans 14 residues. V shed 4 bases and J shed 3 bases, with 10 bases lying between them. Germline values: CDR1 LNHNV, CDR2 YYDKDF (reference sequence). All of the isolated RNA was reverse transcribed, so expressed TCRB transcripts were sequenced. TCRdb's copy holds only in-frame clones and misses some; the assay was immunoSEQ multiplex PCR. This sample carries approximately 270,000 clones, around an eighth of them seen once, and the ten largest clones take about 0.017%. Notes on this clone: Its antigen is as yet unknown.

The sequenced sample was naive CD4+ T cells from blood. The sequence was obtained from a man under 40 with type 1 diabetes. The J gene is TRBJ1-5, the V gene TRBV15; unclear D gene. CDR3 DNA: TGTGCCACCAGCATAGGGAGATTCAATCAGCCCCAGCATTTT. It specifies CATSIGRFNQPQHF.